These T cell receptor beta chains were read from a single sample in a study of cytomegalovirus exposure and HLA in healthy donors. Only in-frame clones appear in the TCRdb table, and some are missing; sequencing was by immunoSEQ multiplex PCR. This table has fewer than 250,000 clones, about 83% appearing once. The specimen sequenced was PBMCs. The receptor set was obtained from a woman in her fifties or sixties in good health and CMV-seropositive. Each CDR3 is given without its conserved first and last residue. The order of the fields is V gene, J gene, clone size, D gene, CDR3 protein. D genes are given only for firm matches. Clone size appears in some rows only: once, few, many, or a class for an expanded clone.

V: TRBV7-2
J: TRBJ1-1
size: .
D: .
CDR3: ASSLEQNTEAF

V: TRBV9
J: TRBJ2-3
size: .
D: .
CDR3: ASSHTSFRDTQY

V: TRBV7-9
J: TRBJ1-1
size: .
D: .
CDR3: ASSFGDMNTEAF

V: TRBV5-1
J: TRBJ2-3
size: .
D: TRBD2
CDR3: ASSLGLAGELDTQY

V: TRBV7-2
J: TRBJ2-3
size: .
D: .
CDR3: ASSQGTDTQY

V: TRBV5-8
J: TRBJ1-5
size: .
D: .
CDR3: ASSRRQSYSNQPQH

V: TRBV5-1
J: TRBJ1-1
size: .
D: TRBD1
CDR3: ASSPGTGKAAF

V: TRBV4-1
J: TRBJ1-5
size: .
D: .
CDR3: ASSPHSLNGQPQH

V: TRBV25-1
J: TRBJ2-1
size: .
D: TRBD1
CDR3: ASSDSGTGGWDEQF

V: TRBV7-2
J: TRBJ2-1
size: .
D: .
CDR3: ASTTWVRDEQF

V: TRBV28
J: TRBJ1-2
size: .
D: TRBD1
CDR3: ASSLSGQGLPNYGYT

V: TRBV18
J: TRBJ1-1
size: once
D: .
CDR3: ASSPRPGWTEAF

V: TRBV28
J: TRBJ1-1
size: .
D: TRBD1
CDR3: ASRSRTTGSSTEAF

V: TRBV5-1
J: TRBJ1-2
size: once
D: .
CDR3: ASSLDRANGYT

V: TRBV5-8
J: TRBJ1-1
size: .
D: TRBD1
CDR3: ASSRDRGNTEAF

V: TRBV6-5
J: TRBJ1-2
size: .
D: TRBD1
CDR3: ASSYSTGANYGYT

V: TRBV6-5
J: TRBJ1-1
size: .
D: .
CDR3: ASSYSRDKNTEAF

V: TRBV7-6
J: TRBJ2-5
size: .
D: TRBD2
CDR3: VSSLVAGAETQY

V: TRBV28
J: TRBJ1-1
size: .
D: TRBD1
CDR3: ASSPTGAEAF

V: TRBV7-9
J: TRBJ1-1
size: .
D: TRBD1
CDR3: SSLSQGGNTEAF

V: TRBV7-8
J: TRBJ1-2
size: .
D: TRBD1
CDR3: ASSWQQGALGGYT

V: TRBV7-9
J: TRBJ1-5
size: .
D: .
CDR3: SSSPLGGGQPQH

V: TRBV12-5
J: TRBJ2-2
size: .
D: TRBD2
CDR3: ASGLVGDYAGGELF

V: TRBV7-2
J: TRBJ1-1
size: .
D: TRBD1
CDR3: ASSLAAGQAF

V: TRBV15
J: TRBJ2-1
size: few
D: .
CDR3: ATSRDRSSPYNEQF

V: TRBV6-5
J: TRBJ2-7
size: .
D: .
CDR3: ASSWAEGEQY

V: TRBV18
J: TRBJ2-1
size: .
D: TRBD2
CDR3: ASSPLAGGNEQF

V: TRBV28
J: TRBJ1-3
size: .
D: .
CDR3: ASSPPSGTLLSSGNTIY